A single sample is the source of the 22 T cell receptor beta chains below, sequenced in a study of radiotherapy plus CTLA-4 blockade in lung cancer. Libraries were prepared by immunoSEQ multiplex PCR; TCRdb keeps only in-frame clonotypes and omits some of them. The sample has under 110,000 clones, 70% to 90% seen once; the top ten hold 2% to 3%. The material sequenced was peripheral blood, taken from a patient treated with radiotherapy plus ipilimumab. The receptor set was obtained from a human donor with non-small cell lung cancer that progressed on radiotherapy plus ipilimumab. Some clones in this sample may be carry-over from other donors' samples.

This clone was found a few times. The chain carries TRBV6-5 and TRBJ2-7; D tentatively fits TRBD1 or TRBD2 (5 bases each). The V and J ends lost 6 bases and 3 bases respectively, with 15 bases between them. The germline V gene encodes CDR1 MNHEY and CDR2 SVGAGI. CDR3 length equals 14 residues. Here the CDR3 reads CASSRDGGFYEQYF. The CDR3 nucleotides are TGTGCCAGCAGCCGGGACGGAGGCTTCTACGAGCAGTACTTC.

This chain links TRBV5-1 with TRBJ2-7; D might be TRBD1 (6 bases). Trimming stripped 4 bases from V and 4 bases from J, with 18 bases between. The germline gives CDR1 SGHRS, CDR2 YFSETQ. The CDR3 has 15 residues. CDR3 amino acids: CASSPSGAAIYEQYF. In nucleotides, the CDR3 is TGCGCCAGCAGCCCGTCAGGGGCGGCTATTTACGAGCAGTACTTC.

J is TRBJ1-1 and V is TRBV6-1; maybe TRBD1 (5 bases). The V end lost 7 bases, the J end lost 0 bases, and 12 bases lay between the germline ends. The CDR3 length is 14 residues. CDR1 MNHNS and CDR2 SASEGT come from the germline V gene. CDR3 nucleotide sequence: TGTGCCAGCACCATGACAGAGATGAACACTGAAGCTTTCTTT. This codes for CASTMTEMNTEAFF.

V gene TRBV7-6 combines with J gene TRBJ2-2, with TRBD1 matching over 9 bases. Germline CDR1 reads SGHVS; CDR2 reads FNYEAQ. V shed 6 bases and J 1 base; nucleotides not matched to a gene: 15. The CDR3 is 19 amino acids. The CDR3 DNA is TGTGCCAGCAGGGTTGGACAGGGGAAAATAGTGGGGAACACCGGGGAGCTGTTTTTT. Translated, it gives CASRVGQGKIVGNTGELFF.

The rearrangement links TRBV15 to TRBJ2-7; TRBD1 is a possible D gene (6 bases). Trimming took 3 bases from V and 2 from J, leaving 8 bases between them. The CDR3 runs to 13 residues. Germline lookup yields CDR1 LNHNV and CDR2 YYDKDF (reference sequence). DNA for the CDR3: TGTGCCACCAGCAGCGGACAGACCTACGAGCAGTACTTC. The encoded protein is CATSSGQTYEQYF. Full variable domain (missing parts from reference TRBV15 and TRBJ2-7): DAMVIQNPRYQVTQFGKPVTLSCSQTLNHNVMYWYQQKSSQAPKLLFHYYDKDFNNEADTPDNFQSRRPNTSFCFLDIRSPGLGDTAMYLCATSSGQTYEQYFGPGTRLTVT.

The rearrangement uses TRBV5-1 and TRBJ1-3; D remains ambiguous. CDR3 length: 15 amino acids. Looked up from germline, CDR1 is SGHRS and CDR2 is YFSETQ. The V and J ends lost 5 bases and 2 bases respectively, with 14 bases between them. The DNA of the CDR3 is TGCGCCAGCAGGATTTCGGTAGAAACTGGAAACACCATATATTTT. Residues: CASRISVETGNTIYF.

The sample holds one count of this clone. In DNA, the CDR3 is TGCGCCAGCACTAGGAATCCACCGGGAACCATCTATGGCTACACCTTC. Encoded protein: CASTRNPPGTIYGYTF. V and J are TRBV5-1 and TRBJ1-2; D unresolved. The CDR3 has 16 residues. V was cut by 6 bases and J by 4 bases, with 22 bases left in between. In germline, CDR1 is SGHRS, CDR2 YFSETQ.

The gene calls are TRBV6-5 and TRBJ1-6; the D gene is possibly TRBD1 (5 bases). This CDR3 is built from 15 residues. The germline V gene has CDR1 MNHEY and CDR2 SVGAGI. V lost 3 bases and J lost 5, with 11 bases in between. DNA for the CDR3: TGTGCCAGCAGTTATACGAGGGGAAATAATTCACCCCTCCACTTT. It translates to CASSYTRGNNSPLHF.

This chain joins TRBV27 and TRBJ2-7; D assignment may be TRBD1 or TRBD2 (5 bases each). V shed 3 bases and J shed 4 bases, with 13 bases lying between them. The CDR3 is 14 amino acids. Germline CDR1 and CDR2: MNHEY and SMNVEV (reference sequence). The CDR3 loop reads CASSLVRDRYEQYF. The CDR3 DNA sequence: TGTGCCAGCAGTTTGGTCAGGGACCGGTACGAGCAGTACTTC.

The chain links TRBV2 to TRBJ1-2, with TRBD1 as a possible D gene (6 bases). The CDR3 extends over 15 amino acids. Germline V lookup: CDR1 SNHLY, CDR2 FYNNEI. V lost 8 bases, J lost 7 bases, and 23 bases lay in between. The DNA of the CDR3 is TGTGCCAGCCTCCCGCTGAACAGGGTAACTGTTGGCTACACCTTC. Residues: CASLPLNRVTVGYTF.

V usage is TRBV5-1 and J usage is TRBJ1-1; the D is unclear. CDR1 SGHRS and CDR2 YFSETQ come from the germline V gene. This CDR3 has 14 amino acids. Deletions cut 5 bases from V and 5 bases from J, with 16 bases between. CDR3 bases: TGCGCCAGCAGTACGGCAGGAAGAAATACTGAAGCTTTCTTT. This gives the protein CASSTAGRNTEAFF.

The genes are TRBV28 and TRBJ2-2; D is unclear. The CDR3 runs to 15 residues. Trimming took off 4 bases at V and 1 base at J, with 10 bases between the two ends. Germline CDR1 is MDHEN and CDR2 is SYDVKM. The CDR3 DNA sequence: TGTGCCAGCAGTTCTGTCGGCCAGAACACCGGGGAGCTGTTTTTT. As protein: CASSSVGQNTGELFF.

The V call is TRBV19, the J call TRBJ1-6; perhaps TRBD1 as D (5 bases). Germline assignment: CDR1 LNHDA and CDR2 SQIVND (reference sequence). CDR3 size: 14 residues. The ends were cut back, 3 bases at V and 7 bases at J, with 10 bases in the middle. In nucleotides, the CDR3 is TGTGCCAGTAGTATCTCCGGACAAAATTCACCCCTCCACTTT. Translation gives CASSISGQNSPLHF. Full variable domain (rest looked up from reference TRBV19 and TRBJ1-6): DGGITQSPKYLFRKEGQNVTLSCEQNLNHDAMYWYRQDPGQGLRLIYYSQIVNDFQKGDIAEGYSVSREKKESFPLTVTSAQKNPTAFYLCASSISGQNSPLHFGNGTRLTVT.

This clone was detected once. This chain joins TRBV15 and TRBJ2-2, with 7 positions matching TRBD1. The junction had 5 bases not matched to a gene; V was cut back by 4 bases and J by 3 bases. Looked up from germline, CDR1 is LNHNV and CDR2 is YYDKDF (reference sequence). The CDR3 loop spans 15 amino acids. CDR3 sequence: CATSTRQGDTGELFF. The CDR3 DNA reads TGTGCCACCAGCACCCGACAGGGAGACACCGGGGAGCTGTTTTTT.

J is TRBJ1-1 and V is TRBV5-1; a possible D gene is TRBD1 (5 bases). Germline V gene sequence: CDR1 SGHRS, CDR2 YFSETQ. The CDR3 loop spans 14 amino acids. V lost 5 bases, J lost 0 bases, and 11 bases lay in between. CDR3 region: CASSPGAMNTEAFF. In nucleotides, the CDR3 is TGCGCCAGCAGTCCCGGGGCTATGAACACTGAAGCTTTCTTT. Supplemented by reference TRBV5-1 and TRBJ1-1, the full variable domain reads KAGVTQTPRYLIKTRGQQVTLSCSPISGHRSVSWYQQTPGQGLQFLFEYFSETQRNKGNFPGRFSGRQFSNSRSEMNVSTLELGDSALYLCASSPGAMNTEAFFGQGTRLTVV.

This sequence joins TRBV18 and TRBJ1-5; no clear D gene. Germline V gene data show CDR1 as KGHSH and CDR2 as LQKENI. CDR3 length equals 17 residues. The V and J ends lost 6 bases and 3 bases respectively, with 21 bases between them. Here the CDR3 reads CASSYQNYNSNNQPQHF. CDR3 coding DNA: TGTGCCAGCTCTTACCAGAATTATAACAGTAACAATCAGCCCCAGCATTTT.

CDR3 sequence reads: CASSLAGGLYTDTQYF. For the CDR3, the DNA is TGTGCCAGCAGCTTAGCGGGGGGCTTGTACACAGATACGCAGTATTTT. V usage is TRBV7-2 and J usage is TRBJ2-3; D could derive from TRBD1 or TRBD2 (6 bases each). The V gene's germline CDR1 is SGHTA and CDR2 FQGNSA. This CDR3 region has 16 residues. V lost 0 bases, J lost 2 bases, and 12 bases lay in between.

This chain uses TRBV7-2 with TRBJ2-7, with D unresolved. Germline V gene lookup returns CDR1 SGHTA and CDR2 FQGNSA. The CDR3 sequence is 14 residues long. The V end was cut by 3 bases, the J end by 6 bases, with 15 bases between. DNA of the CDR3: TGTGCCAGCAGCTTGAGTAGAGTTGGGTCCGAGCAGTACTTC. Encoded protein: CASSLSRVGSEQYF.

The chain employs TRBV7-2 and TRBJ2-7, with a tentative D call TRBD2 (6 bases). Trimming cost V 4 bases and J 4 bases, with 14 bases left between them. The germline V gene encodes CDR1 SGHTA and CDR2 FQGNSA. The CDR3 runs 14 residues. The CDR3: CASSYPGEAYEQYF. The CDR3 bases are TGTGCCAGCAGCTACCCGGGGGAGGCGTACGAGCAGTACTTC.

The chain links TRBV4-3 to TRBJ2-5; D gene ambiguous. The germline gives CDR1 LGHNA, CDR2 YSLEER. Trimming left V 3 bases short and J 2 bases short, with 13 bases between. The CDR3 is made up of 15 amino acids. The chain's CDR3 is CASSQGKTSQETQYF. Here the CDR3 DNA reads TGCGCCAGCAGCCAGGGAAAAACAAGTCAAGAGACCCAGTACTTC.

V is TRBV6-1 and J is TRBJ2-1, with 8 bases lining up with TRBD1. The CDR3 loop spans 14 amino acids. The J segment lost 9 bases and the V segment lost 4 bases, leaving 8 bases of the junction unmatched. Germline V gene lookup returns CDR1 MNHNS and CDR2 SASEGT. Here the CDR3 DNA reads TGTGCCAGCAGTGGCAGGGGGCACGAGACTGAGCAGTTCTTC. Its translation: CASSGRGHETEQFF.

This clone is a singleton in its sample. The J gene is TRBJ1-2, the V gene TRBV7-2, with D tentatively TRBD1 (5 bases). This CDR3 has 13 amino acids. Germline CDR1 SGHTA, CDR2 FQGNSA. The V end was cut by 1 base, the J end by 8 bases, with 11 bases between. This chain's CDR3 is CASSLVQGGGYTF. Written as DNA, the CDR3 is TGTGCCAGCAGCTTAGTTCAGGGAGGGGGCTACACCTTC.